The source of this T cell receptor beta chain is a study of blood T cell repertoires in COVID-19. Study-level information: T cells, B-cell-depleted T cells, or PBMCs provided the cDNA or gDNA that served as material.

In the authors' workflow: Estimation of nucleated cell counts relied on the amplification of reference gene primers. Libraries were prepared by immunoSEQ multiplex PCR; TCRdb keeps only in-frame clonotypes and omits some of them. For V, J and clone size, that table is used; D and trimming come from the DNA. The profile shows fewer than 350,000 clones, around four fifths of them singletons. V was shortened by 4 bases and J by 11 bases, with 15 bases between the two germline ends. Germline V gives CDR1 SGHRS, CDR2 YFSETQ. The CDR3 is made up of 12 amino acids. This receptor was obtained from a woman aged 45-59 years with active or convalescent COVID-19. Input material: peripheral blood. The chain joins TRBV5-1 to TRBJ1-1; the D gene is possibly TRBD1 (6 bases). CDR3 region: CASSPGDLGAFF. The CDR3 region has the DNA TGCGCCAGCAGCCCAGGGGACCTGGGGGCTTTCTTT. The entire variable domain, with the rest obtained from reference TRBV5-1 and TRBJ1-1, is as follows: KAGVTQTPRYLIKTRGQQVTLSCSPISGHRSVSWYQQTPGQGLQFLFEYFSETQRNKGNFPGRFSGRQFSNSRSEMNVSTLELGDSALYLCASSPGDLGAFFGQGTRLTVV.